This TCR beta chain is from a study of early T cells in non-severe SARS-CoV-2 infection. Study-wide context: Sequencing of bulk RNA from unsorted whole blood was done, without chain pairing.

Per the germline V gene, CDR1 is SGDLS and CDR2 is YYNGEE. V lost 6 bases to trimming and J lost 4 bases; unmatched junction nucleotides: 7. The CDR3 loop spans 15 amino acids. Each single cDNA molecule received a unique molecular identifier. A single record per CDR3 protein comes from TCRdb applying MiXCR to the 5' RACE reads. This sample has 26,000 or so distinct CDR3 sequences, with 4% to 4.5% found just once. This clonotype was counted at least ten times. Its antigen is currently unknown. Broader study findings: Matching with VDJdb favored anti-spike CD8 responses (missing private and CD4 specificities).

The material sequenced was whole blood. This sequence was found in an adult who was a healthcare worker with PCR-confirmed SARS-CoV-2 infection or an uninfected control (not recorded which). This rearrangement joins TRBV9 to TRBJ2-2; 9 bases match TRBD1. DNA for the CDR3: TGTGCCAGCACGTCCGGGACAGGGTTCACCGGGGAGCTGTTTTTT. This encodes CASTSGTGFTGELFF.